The 3 T cell receptor beta chains presented below share a single source sample, sequenced in a study of CD8+ T cells in alopecia areata. cDNA prepared by RNA extraction and subsequent reverse transcription served as the template for sequencing. Libraries were prepared by immunoSEQ multiplex PCR; TCRdb keeps only in-frame clonotypes and omits some of them. This table holds some 120,000 clones, roughly 54% found once. Material: CD4+ T cells sorted from blood, obtained at week 0. These receptors were taken from a human donor with alopecia areata.

The chain links TRBV9 to TRBJ2-3; TRBD2 aligns across 12 bases. Germline V gene data show CDR1 as SGDLS and CDR2 as YYNGEE. CDR3 size: 16 residues. The J segment lost 3 bases and the V segment lost 3 bases, leaving 5 bases of the junction unmatched. CDR3 in amino acids: CASSATGTSGTDTQYF. CDR3 in DNA: TGTGCCAGCAGCGCCACCGGGACTAGCGGGACAGATACGCAGTATTTT.

This rearrangement joins TRBV6-6 to TRBJ2-5, with TRBD2 matching 14 bases. In germline, CDR1 is MNHNY, CDR2 SVGAGI (reference sequence). The ends lost 4 bases at V and 1 base at J; junction bases unmatched: 2. The CDR3 runs to 16 residues. The CDR3 nucleotides are TGTGCCAGCAGTTGGGGACTAGCGGGGGCCCAAGAGACCCAGTACTTC. Residues: CASSWGLAGAQETQYF.

J is TRBJ1-1 and V is TRBV6-6; TRBD1 might be the D (6 bases). The germline V gene encodes CDR1 MNHNY and CDR2 SVGAGI (reference sequence). Trimming took off 6 bases at V and 3 bases at J, with 8 bases between the two ends. The CDR3 consists of 12 residues. CDR3 bases: TGTGCCAGCAGCAGACAGGACACTGAAGCTTTCTTT. Protein product: CASSRQDTEAFF.